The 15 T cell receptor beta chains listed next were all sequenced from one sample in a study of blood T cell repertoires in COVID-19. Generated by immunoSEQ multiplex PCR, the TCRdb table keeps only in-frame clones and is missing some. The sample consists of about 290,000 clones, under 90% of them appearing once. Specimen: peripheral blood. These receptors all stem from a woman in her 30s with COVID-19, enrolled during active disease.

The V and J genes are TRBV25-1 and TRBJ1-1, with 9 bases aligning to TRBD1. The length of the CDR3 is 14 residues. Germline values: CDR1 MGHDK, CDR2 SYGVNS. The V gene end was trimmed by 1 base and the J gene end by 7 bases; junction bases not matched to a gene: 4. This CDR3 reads CASSELQGAGEAFF. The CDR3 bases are TGTGCCAGCAGTGAATTACAGGGGGCCGGTGAAGCTTTCTTT.

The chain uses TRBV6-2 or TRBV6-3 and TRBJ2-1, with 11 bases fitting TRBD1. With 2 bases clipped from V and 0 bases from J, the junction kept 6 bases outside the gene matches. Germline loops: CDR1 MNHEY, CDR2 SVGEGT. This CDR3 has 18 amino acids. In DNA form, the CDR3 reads TGTGCCAGCAGTTACGCCCCCGGGACAGGGGGCTCCTACAATGAGCAGTTCTTC. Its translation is CASSYAPGTGGSYNEQFF.

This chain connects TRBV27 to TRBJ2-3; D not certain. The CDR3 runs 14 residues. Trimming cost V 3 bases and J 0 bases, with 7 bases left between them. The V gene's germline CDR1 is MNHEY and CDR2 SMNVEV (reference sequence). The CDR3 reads CASSFRISTDTQYF. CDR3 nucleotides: TGTGCCAGCAGTTTCAGGATTAGCACAGATACGCAGTATTTT.

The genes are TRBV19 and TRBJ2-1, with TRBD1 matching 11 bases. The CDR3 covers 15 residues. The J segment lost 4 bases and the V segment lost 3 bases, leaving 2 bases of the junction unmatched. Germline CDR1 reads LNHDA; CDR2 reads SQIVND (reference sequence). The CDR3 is CASSMDRGRYNEQFF. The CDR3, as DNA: TGTGCCAGTAGTATGGACAGGGGGCGATACAATGAGCAGTTCTTC. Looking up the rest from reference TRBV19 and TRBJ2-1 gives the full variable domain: DGGITQSPKYLFRKEGQNVTLSCEQNLNHDAMYWYRQDPGQGLRLIYYSQIVNDFQKGDIAEGYSVSREKKESFPLTVTSAQKNPTAFYLCASSMDRGRYNEQFFGPGTRLTVL.

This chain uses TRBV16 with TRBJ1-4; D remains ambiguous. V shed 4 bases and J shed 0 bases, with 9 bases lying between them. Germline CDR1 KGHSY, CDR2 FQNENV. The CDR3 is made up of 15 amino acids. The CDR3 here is CASSREGATNEKLFF. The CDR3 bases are TGTGCCAGCAGCCGTGAGGGCGCAACTAATGAAAAACTGTTTTTT.

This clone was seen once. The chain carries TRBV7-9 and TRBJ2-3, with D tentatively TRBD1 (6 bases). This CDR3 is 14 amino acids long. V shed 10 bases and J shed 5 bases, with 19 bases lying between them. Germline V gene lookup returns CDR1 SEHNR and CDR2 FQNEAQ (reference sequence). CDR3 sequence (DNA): TGTGCCACCCGGGACACAGGGAGAGAAGATACGCAGTATTTT. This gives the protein CATRDTGREDTQYF.

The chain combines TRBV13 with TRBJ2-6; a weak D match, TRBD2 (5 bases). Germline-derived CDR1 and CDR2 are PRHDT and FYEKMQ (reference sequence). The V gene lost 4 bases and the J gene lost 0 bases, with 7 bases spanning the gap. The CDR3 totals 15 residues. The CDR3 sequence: CASSSRASGANVLTF. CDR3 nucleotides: TGTGCCAGCAGCTCGAGGGCCTCTGGGGCCAACGTCCTGACTTTC. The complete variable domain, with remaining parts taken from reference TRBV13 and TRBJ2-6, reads AAGVIQSPRHLIKEKRETATLKCYPIPRHDTVYWYQQGPGQDPQFLISFYEKMQSDKGSIPDRFSAQQFSDYHSELNMSSLELGDSALYFCASSSRASGANVLTFGAGSRLTVL.

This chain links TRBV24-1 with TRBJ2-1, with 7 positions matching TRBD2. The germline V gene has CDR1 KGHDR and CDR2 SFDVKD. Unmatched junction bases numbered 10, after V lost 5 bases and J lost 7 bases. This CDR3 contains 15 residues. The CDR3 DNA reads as TGTGCCACCAGTGGGGGAGGGGTGTTAGATAATGAGCAGTTCTTC. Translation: CATSGGGVLDNEQFF.

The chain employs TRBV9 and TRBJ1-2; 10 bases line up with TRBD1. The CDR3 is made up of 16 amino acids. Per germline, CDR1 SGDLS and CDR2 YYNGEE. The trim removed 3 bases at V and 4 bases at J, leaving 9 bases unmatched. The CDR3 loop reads CASSALTGGALYGYTF. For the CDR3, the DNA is TGTGCCAGCAGCGCCCTGACAGGGGGCGCCCTCTATGGCTACACCTTC.

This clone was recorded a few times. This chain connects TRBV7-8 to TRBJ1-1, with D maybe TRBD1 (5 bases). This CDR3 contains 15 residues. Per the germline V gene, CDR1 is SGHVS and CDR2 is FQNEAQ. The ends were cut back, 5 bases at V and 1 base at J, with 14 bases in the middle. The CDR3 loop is CASSLYLGENTEAFF. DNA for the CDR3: TGTGCCAGCAGCCTATATTTAGGGGAGAACACTGAAGCTTTCTTT.

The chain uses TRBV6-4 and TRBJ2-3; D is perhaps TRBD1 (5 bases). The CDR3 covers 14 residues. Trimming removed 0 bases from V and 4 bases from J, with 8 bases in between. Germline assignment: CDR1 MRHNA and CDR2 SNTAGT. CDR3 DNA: TGTGCCAGCAGTGACTCTGGGGCTGCAGATACGCAGTATTTT. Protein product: CASSDSGAADTQYF.

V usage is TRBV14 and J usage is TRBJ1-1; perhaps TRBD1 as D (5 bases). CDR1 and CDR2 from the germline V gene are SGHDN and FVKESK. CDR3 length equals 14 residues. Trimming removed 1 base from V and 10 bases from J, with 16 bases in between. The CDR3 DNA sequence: TGTGCCAGCAGCCAAGCAACGGGGGGGTCACGAGCTTTCTTT. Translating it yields CASSQATGGSRAFF.

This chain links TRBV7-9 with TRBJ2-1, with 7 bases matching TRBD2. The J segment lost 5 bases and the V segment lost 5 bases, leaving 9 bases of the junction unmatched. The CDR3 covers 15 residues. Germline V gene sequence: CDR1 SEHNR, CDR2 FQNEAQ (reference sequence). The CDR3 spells CASSSGASGHNEQFF. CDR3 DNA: TGTGCCAGCAGCAGCGGGGCCAGCGGACACAATGAGCAGTTCTTC.

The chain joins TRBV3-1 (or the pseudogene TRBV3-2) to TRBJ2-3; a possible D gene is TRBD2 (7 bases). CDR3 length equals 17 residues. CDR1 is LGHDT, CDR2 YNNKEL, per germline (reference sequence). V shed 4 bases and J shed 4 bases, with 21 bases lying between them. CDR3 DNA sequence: TGTGCCAGCAGCCCCCCAGGAGCGGGACATTCTCCAGATACGCAGTATTTT. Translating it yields CASSPPGAGHSPDTQYF.

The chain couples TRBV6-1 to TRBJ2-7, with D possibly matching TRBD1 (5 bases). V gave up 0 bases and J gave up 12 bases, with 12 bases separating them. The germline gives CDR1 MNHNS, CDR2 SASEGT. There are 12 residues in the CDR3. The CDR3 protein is CASSEAAGSGYF. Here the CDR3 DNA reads TGTGCCAGCAGTGAAGCGGCAGGGTCGGGGTACTTC.